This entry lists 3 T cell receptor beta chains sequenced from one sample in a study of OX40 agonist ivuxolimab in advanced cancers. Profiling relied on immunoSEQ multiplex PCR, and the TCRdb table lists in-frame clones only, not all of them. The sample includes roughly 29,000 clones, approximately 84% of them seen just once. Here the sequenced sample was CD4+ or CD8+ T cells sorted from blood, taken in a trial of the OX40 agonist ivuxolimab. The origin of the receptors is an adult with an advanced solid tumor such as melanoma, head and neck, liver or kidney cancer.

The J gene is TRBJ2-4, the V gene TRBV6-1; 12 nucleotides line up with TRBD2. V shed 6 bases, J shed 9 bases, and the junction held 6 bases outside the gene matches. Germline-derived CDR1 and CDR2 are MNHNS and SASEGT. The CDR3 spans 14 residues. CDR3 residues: CASSLAGGPPIQYF. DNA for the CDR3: TGTGCCAGCAGCCTAGCGGGGGGGCCCCCCATTCAGTACTTC.

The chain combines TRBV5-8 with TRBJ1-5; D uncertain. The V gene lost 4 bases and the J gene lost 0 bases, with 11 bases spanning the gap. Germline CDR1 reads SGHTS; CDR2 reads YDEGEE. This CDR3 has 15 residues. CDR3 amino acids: CASSLGDNSNQPQHF. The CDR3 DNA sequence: TGTGCCAGCAGCCTGGGAGACAATAGCAATCAGCCCCAGCATTTT.

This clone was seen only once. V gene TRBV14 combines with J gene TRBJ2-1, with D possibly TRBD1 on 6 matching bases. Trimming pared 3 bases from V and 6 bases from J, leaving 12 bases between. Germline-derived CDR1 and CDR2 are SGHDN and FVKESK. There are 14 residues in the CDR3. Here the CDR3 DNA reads TGTGCCAGCAGCCAGGACAGAGTCTCCAATGAGCAGTTCTTC. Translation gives CASSQDRVSNEQFF.